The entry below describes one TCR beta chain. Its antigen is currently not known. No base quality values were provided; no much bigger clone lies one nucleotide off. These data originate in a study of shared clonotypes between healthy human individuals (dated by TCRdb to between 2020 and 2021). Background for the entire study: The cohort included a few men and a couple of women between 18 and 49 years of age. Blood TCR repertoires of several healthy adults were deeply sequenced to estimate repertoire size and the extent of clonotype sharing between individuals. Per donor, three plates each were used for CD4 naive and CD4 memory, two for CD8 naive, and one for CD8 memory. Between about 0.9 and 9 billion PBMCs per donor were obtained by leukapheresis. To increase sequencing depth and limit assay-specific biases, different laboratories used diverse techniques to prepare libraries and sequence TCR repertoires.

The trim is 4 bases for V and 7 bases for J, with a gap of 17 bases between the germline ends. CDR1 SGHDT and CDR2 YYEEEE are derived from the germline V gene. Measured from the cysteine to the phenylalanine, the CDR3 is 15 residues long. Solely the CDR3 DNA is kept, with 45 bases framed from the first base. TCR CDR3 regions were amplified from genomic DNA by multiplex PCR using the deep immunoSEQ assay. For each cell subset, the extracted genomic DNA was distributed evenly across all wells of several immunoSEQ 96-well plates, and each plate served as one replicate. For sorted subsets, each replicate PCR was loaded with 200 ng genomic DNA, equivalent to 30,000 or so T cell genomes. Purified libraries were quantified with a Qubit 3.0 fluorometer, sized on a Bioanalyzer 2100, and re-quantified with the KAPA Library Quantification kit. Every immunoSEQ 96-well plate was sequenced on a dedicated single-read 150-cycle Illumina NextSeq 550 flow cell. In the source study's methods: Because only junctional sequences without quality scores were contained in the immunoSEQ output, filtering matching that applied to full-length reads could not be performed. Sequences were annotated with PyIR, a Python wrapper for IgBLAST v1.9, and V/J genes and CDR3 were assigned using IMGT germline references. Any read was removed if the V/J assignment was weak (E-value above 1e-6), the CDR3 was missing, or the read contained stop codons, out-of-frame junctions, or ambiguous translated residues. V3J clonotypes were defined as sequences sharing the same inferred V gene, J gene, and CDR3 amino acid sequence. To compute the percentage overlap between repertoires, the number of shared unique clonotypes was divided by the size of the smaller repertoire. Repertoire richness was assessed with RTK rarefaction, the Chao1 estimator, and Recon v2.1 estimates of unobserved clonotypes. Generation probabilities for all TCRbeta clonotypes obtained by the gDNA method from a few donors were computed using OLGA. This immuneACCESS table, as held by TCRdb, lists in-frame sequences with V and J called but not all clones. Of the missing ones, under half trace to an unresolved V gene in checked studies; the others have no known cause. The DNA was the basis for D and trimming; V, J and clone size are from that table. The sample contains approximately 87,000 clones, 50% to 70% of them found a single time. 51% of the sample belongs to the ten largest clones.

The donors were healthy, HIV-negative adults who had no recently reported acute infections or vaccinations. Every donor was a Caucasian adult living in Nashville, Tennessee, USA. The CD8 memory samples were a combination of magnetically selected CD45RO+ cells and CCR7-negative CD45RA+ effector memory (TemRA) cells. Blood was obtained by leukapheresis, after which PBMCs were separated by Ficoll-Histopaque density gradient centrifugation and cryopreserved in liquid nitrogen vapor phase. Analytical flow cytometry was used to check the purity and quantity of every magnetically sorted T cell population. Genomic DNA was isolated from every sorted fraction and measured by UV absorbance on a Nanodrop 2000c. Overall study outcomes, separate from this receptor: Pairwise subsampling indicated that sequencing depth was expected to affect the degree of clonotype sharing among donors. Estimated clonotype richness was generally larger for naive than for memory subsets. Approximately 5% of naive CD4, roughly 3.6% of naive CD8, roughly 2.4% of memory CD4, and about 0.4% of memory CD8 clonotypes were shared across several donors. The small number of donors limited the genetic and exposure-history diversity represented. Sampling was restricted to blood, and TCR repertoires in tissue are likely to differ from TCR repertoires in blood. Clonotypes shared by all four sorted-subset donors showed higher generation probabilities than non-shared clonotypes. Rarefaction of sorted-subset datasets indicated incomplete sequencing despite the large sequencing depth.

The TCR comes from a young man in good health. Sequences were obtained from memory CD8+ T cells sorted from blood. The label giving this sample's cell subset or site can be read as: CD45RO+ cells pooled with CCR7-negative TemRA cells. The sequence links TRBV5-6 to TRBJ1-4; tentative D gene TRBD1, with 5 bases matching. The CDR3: CASSRPRRGTEKLFF. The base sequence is TGTGCCAGCAGCCGTCCCCGCCGCGGGACTGAAAAACTGTTTTTT. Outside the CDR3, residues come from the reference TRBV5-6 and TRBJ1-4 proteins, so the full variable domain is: DAGVTQSPTHLIKTRGQQVTLRCSPKSGHDTVSWYQQALGQGPQFIFQYYEEEERQRGNFPDRFSGHQFPNYSSELNVNALLLGDSALYLCASSRPRRGTEKLFFGSGTQLSVL.